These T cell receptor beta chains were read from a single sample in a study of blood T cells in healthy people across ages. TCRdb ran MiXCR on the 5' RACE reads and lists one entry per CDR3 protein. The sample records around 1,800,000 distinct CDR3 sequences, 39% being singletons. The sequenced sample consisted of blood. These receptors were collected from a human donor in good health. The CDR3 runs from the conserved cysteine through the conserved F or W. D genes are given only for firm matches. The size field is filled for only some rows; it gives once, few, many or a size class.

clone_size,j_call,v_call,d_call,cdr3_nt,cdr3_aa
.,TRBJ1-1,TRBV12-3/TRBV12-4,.,TGTGCCAGCACCCCAGACAGGCGGAACACTGAAGCTTTCTTT,CASTPDRRNTEAFF
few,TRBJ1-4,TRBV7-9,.,TGTGCCAGCAGCTTAGTGCCCGCCGAAAGTACAAACCGAGGGGAAAAACTGTTTTTT,CASSLVPAESTNRGEKLFF
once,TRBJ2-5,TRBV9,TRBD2,TGTGCCAGCAGCCCCGATGGCGGGGGGCCCCAGTACTTC,CASSPDGGGPQYF
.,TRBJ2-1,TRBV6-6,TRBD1,TGTGCCGGACGGACAGGGTACAATGAGCAGTTCTTC,CAGRTGYNEQFF
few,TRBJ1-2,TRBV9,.,TGTGCCAGCAGCGTCGTCGCCGGGGGACCTGTTAACTATGGCTACACCTTC,CASSVVAGGPVNYGYTF
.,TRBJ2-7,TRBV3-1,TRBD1,TGTGCCAGCAGCCAATGGGGGACAGGGGGGCTCGAGCAGTACTTC,CASSQWGTGGLEQYF
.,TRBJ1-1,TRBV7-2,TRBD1,TGTGCCAGCACCCCAGGGGGGGGCAACACTGAAGCTTTCTTT,CASTPGGGNTEAFF
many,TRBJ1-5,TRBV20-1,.,TGCAGTGCTAGCGGTTATAGCAATCAGCCCCAGCATTTT,CSASGYSNQPQHF
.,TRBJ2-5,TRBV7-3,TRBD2,TGTGCCAGCAGCAAATCCGGGACTAGAGAGACCCAATACTTC,CASSKSGTRETQYF
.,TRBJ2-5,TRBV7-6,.,TGTGCCAGCAGCTCGGGACCGCTTGGGGGCGAGACCCAGTACTTC,CASSSGPLGGETQYF
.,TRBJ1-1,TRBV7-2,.,TGTGCCAGCAGCTCCCTCGGCAGCGGGGTCACAGAAGCTTTCTTT,CASSSLGSGVTEAFF
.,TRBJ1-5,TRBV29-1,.,TGCAGCGGAGGGGGTGTTGATCAGCCCCAGCATTTT,CSGGGVDQPQHF
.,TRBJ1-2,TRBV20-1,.,TGCAGTCCTGGGGCAGGGGCCCTATCTGACGTGTATGGCTACACCTTC,CSPGAGALSDVYGYTF
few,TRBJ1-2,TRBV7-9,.,TGTGCCGGCAGCTCCCTTTGGCCGGGGTCCAATTATGGCTACACCTTC,CAGSSLWPGSNYGYTF
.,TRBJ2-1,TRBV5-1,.,TGCGCCAGCAGCACGACGACAGAGCCCTCCTACAATGAGCAGTTCTTC,CASSTTTEPSYNEQFF
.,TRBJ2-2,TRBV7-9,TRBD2,TGTGCCAGCAGCAAGGGACTAACACGGACCGCCGGGGAGCTGTTTTTT,CASSKGLTRTAGELFF
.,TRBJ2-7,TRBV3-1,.,TGTGCCAGCAGCCAAGGAACCTACACCTACGAGCAGTACTTC,CASSQGTYTYEQYF
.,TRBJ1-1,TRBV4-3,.,TGCGCCAGCAGCCAGATGGGACACCCTGAGGCTTTCTTT,CASSQMGHPEAFF
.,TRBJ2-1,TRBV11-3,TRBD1,TGTGCCAGCAGCGGACAGGCTAAAGGTTCCAATGAGCAGTTCTTC,CASSGQAKGSNEQFF
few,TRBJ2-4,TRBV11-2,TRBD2,TGTGCCAGCAGCTTTTCAAGCGGGGGGGCCGGGGAGCAGTACTTC,CASSFSSGGAGEQYF
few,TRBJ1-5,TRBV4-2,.,TGTGCCAGCAACCAAGACAGAAGCAATCAGCCCCAGCATTTT,CASNQDRSNQPQHF
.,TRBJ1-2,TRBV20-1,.,TGCAGTGCTACGAGACGGGACATCCCTCAGGGCTACACCTTC,CSATRRDIPQGYTF
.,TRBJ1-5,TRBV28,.,TGTGCCAGCAGGGAGTCACATGGTGATCAGCCCCAGCATTTT,CASRESHGDQPQHF
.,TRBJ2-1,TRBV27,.,TGTGCCAGCATACAGGGCATCGTGCAGTTCTTC,CASIQGIVQFF
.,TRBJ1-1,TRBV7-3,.,TGTGCCAGCAGCCCCCATGGGGGGGGAGCAACTGAAGCTTTCTTT,CASSPHGGGATEAFF
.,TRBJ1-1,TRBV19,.,TGTGCCAGTAGGGCAGGGGTCACAACTGAAGCTTTCTTT,CASRAGVTTEAFF
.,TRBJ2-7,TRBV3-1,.,TGTGCCAGCAGCCAAGAGGAGGTTAACCCGACTTACTCCTACAATGAGCAGTACTTC,CASSQEEVNPTYSYNEQYF
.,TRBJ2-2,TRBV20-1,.,TGCAGTGCTAGAGATCAGGGTAGAGGGTCCGGGGAGCTGTTTTTT,CSARDQGRGSGELFF
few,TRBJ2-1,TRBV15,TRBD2,TGTGCCACCAGCAGAGATTTAGGGTGGCTAGCGGGACCGGAAAATGAGCAGTTCTTC,CATSRDLGWLAGPENEQFF
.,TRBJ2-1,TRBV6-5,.,TGTGCCAGCAGTAGGGGGCCCGGGACTATAAGAGAGACCCAGTTCTTC,CASSRGPGTIRETQFF
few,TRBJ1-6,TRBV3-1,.,TGTGCCAGCAGCCAAGTGGTGTCCAGCCTGGGATCACCCCTCCACTTT,CASSQVVSSLGSPLHF
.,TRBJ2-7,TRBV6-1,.,TGTGCCAGCAGTACAGCTACCTACGAGCAGTACTTC,CASSTATYEQYF
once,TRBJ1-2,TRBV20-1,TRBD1,TGCAGTGCTAGAAAGGGACAGGGGGCGAGTGGTGGCTACACCTTC,CSARKGQGASGGYTF
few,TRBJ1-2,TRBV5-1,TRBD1,TGCGCCAGCAGCACAACCGGGACAGGGAACTATGGCTACACCTTC,CASSTTGTGNYGYTF
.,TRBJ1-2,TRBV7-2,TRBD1,TGTGCCAGCAGCCCGACAGGGGCCCGCGATGGCTACACCTTC,CASSPTGARDGYTF
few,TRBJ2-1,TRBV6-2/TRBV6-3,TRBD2,TGTGCCAGCAGGCGGACTAGCGGGGGGAACAATGAGCAGTTCTTC,CASRRTSGGNNEQFF
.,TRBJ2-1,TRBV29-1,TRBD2,TGCAGCGTTCCACTAGCGGGGGTAGTCAATGAGCAGTTCTTC,CSVPLAGVVNEQFF
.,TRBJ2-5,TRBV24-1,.,TGTGCCACCAGTGATTTAGGCAGGGAAGAGACCCAGTACTTC,CATSDLGREETQYF
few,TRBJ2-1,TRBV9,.,TGTGCCAGCAGCGTAGTGGGGGCAAGCTCCTACAATGAGCAGTTCTTC,CASSVVGASSYNEQFF
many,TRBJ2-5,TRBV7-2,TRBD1,TGTGCCAGCAGCCCTGGGACAGGGGTATCGGAGACCCAGTACTTC,CASSPGTGVSETQYF
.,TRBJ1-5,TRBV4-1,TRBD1,TGCGCCAGCAGCCAAGTTTTGCCCAGGGGGAATCAGCCCCAGCATTTT,CASSQVLPRGNQPQHF
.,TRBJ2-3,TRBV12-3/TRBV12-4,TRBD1,TGTGCCAGCAGTTCCCGGACAGGGGGGGAGGATACGCAGTATTTT,CASSSRTGGEDTQYF
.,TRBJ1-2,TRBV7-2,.,TGTGCCAGCAGCCCGCTCAGGCAGGGAAACTATGGCTACACCTTC,CASSPLRQGNYGYTF
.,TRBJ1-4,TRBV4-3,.,TGCGCCAGCAGCCAAGCAATGAATAATGAAAAACTGTTTTTT,CASSQAMNNEKLFF
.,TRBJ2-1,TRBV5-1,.,TGCGCCAGCAGCGGGGGACTCCGCGTCGAGCAGTTCTTC,CASSGGLRVEQFF
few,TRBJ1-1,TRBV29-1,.,TGCAGCGTGGAACAGGCGATTAACACTGAAGCTTTCTTT,CSVEQAINTEAFF
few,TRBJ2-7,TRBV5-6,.,TGTGCCAGCAGCTCGGGACCGACTCGGTCCTACGAGCAGTACTTC,CASSSGPTRSYEQYF
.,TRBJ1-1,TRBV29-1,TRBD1,TGCAGCGTTGTAGGGCGACAGGGAAGCACTGAAGCTTTCTTT,CSVVGRQGSTEAFF
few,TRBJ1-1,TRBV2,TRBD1,TGTGCCAGCATTCCCCGGGACAGGTTCGGAGCTTTCTTT,CASIPRDRFGAFF
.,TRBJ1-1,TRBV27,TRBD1,TGTGCCAGCGCCTTCGGGACAGCCAACACTGAAGCTTTCTTT,CASAFGTANTEAFF
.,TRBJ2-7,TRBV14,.,TGTGCCAGCAGCCAAGTGGCGACAGGCGTTTTCCACGAGCAGTACTTC,CASSQVATGVFHEQYF
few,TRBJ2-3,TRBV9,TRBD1,TGTGCCAGCAGCGCCGCAGGGGGTTCGGAAGATACGCAGTATTTT,CASSAAGGSEDTQYF
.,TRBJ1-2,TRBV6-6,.,TGTGCCAGCAGTTACTTTCGACAGAACTATGGCTACACCTTC,CASSYFRQNYGYTF
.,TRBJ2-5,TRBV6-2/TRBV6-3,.,TGTGCCAGCAGTAACCACCCCAGGGGCGGGGTGCAAGAGACCCAGTACTTC,CASSNHPRGGVQETQYF
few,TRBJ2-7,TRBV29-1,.,TGCAGCGTTTCCACCTCCTTCGAGCAGTACTTC,CSVSTSFEQYF